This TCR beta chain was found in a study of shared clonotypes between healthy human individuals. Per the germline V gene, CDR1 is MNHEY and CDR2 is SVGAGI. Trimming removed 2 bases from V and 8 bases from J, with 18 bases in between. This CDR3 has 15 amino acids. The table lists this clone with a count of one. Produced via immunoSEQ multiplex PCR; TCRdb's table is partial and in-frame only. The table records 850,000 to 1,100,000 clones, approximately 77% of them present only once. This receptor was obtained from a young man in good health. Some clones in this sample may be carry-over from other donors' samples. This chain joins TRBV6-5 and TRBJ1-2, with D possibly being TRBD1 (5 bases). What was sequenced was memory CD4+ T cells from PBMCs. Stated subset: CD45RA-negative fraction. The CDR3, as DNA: TGTGCCAGCAGTTACAGGGACCCGGGACCGAGAGGCTACACCTTC. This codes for CASSYRDPGPRGYTF.